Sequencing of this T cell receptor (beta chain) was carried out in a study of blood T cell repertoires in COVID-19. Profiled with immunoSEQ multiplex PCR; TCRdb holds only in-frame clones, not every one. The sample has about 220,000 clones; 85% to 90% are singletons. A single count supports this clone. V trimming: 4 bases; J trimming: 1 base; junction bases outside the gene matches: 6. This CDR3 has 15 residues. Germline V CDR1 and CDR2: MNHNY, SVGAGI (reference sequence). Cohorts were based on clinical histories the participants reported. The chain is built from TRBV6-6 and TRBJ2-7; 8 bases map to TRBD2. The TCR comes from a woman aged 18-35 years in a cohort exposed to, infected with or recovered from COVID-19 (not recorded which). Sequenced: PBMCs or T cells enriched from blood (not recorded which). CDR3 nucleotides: TGTGCCAGCAGTTCTACGCCGGGGGGGTCCTACGAGCAGTACTTC. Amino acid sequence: CASSSTPGGSYEQYF.